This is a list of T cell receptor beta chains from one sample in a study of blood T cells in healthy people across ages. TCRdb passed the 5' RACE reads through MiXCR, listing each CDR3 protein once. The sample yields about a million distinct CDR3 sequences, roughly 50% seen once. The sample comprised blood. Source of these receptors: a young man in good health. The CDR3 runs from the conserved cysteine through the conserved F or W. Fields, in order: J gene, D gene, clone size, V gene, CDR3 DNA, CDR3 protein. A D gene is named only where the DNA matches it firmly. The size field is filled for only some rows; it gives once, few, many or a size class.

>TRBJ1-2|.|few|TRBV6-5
TGTGCCAGCAGTTACTCCGCCACCGAGGGGGGCTATGGCTACACCTTC
CASSYSATEGGYGYTF
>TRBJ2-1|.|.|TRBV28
TGTGCCAGCAGTTTAGGAGGGTGGGGAGCATACAATGAGCAGTTCTTC
CASSLGGWGAYNEQFF
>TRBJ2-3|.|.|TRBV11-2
TGTGCCAGCAGCCTTAGATCTTGGGGTAGCACAGATACGCAGTATTTT
CASSLRSWGSTDTQYF
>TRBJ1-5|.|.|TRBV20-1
TGCAGTGCTAGAGACAGGGGTACCTATAGCAATCAGCCCCAGCATTTT
CSARDRGTYSNQPQHF
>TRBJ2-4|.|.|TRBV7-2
TGTGCCAGCAGCTTAGGGCCACCTAAGTCAGGGCAAAACATTCAGTACTTC
CASSLGPPKSGQNIQYF
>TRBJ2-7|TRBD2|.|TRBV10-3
TGTGCCATCAGTGAGGGACTAGCGGGGGGGGGTTACGAGCAGTACTTC
CAISEGLAGGGYEQYF
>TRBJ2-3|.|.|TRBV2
TGTGCCAGCAGTGAGATGCGCACAGATACGCAGTATTTT
CASSEMRTDTQYF
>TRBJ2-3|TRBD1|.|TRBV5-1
TGCGCCAGCAGCTTGGAGGGACAGGGAGGAGATACGCAGTATTTT
CASSLEGQGGDTQYF
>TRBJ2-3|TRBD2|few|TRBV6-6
TGTGCCAGCGGGGCGGGGGATGTTTATACGCAGTATTTT
CASGAGDVYTQYF
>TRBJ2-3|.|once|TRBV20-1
TGCAGTGCTAGACCCGGGACTTCCACAGATACGCAGTATTTT
CSARPGTSTDTQYF
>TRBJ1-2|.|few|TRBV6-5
TGTGCCAGCAGTGTTCAGGCTAACTATGGCTACACCTTC
CASSVQANYGYTF
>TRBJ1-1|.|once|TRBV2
TGTGCCAGCAACGGCGAGGCTGGGAACACTGAAGCTTTCTTT
CASNGEAGNTEAFF
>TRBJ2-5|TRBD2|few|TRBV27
TGTGCCAGCAGTTCCCCCGGGACTAGCGTAGAGACCCAGTACTTC
CASSSPGTSVETQYF
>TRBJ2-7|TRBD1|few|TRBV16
TGTGCCAGCAGCCAATGGGGCACGGACAGGGCGTACGAGCAGTACTTC
CASSQWGTDRAYEQYF
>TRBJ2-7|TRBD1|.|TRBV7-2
TGTGCCAGCAGCATCCGGGACAGGGCTTACGAGCAGTACTTC
CASSIRDRAYEQYF
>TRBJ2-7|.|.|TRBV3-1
TGTGCCAGCAGCCAAGCCTCGGCAGTGTCCTACGAGCAGTACTTC
CASSQASAVSYEQYF
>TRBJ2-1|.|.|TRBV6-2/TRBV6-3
TGTGCCAGCAGTTACCCAATAGAAGAGCTTTGGGGCGGGAAATACAATGAGCAGTTCTTC
CASSYPIEELWGGKYNEQFF
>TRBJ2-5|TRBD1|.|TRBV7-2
TGTGCCAGTTCGGGCGTCGGGACAGTACAAGAGACCCAGTACTTC
CASSGVGTVQETQYF
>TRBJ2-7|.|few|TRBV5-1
TGCGCCAGCAGGGAAGGACTAACGAACTACGAGCAGTACTTC
CASREGLTNYEQYF
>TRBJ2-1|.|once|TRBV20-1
TGCAGTCCAGTGGGCGGCTTAGATGAGCAGTTCTTC
CSPVGGLDEQFF
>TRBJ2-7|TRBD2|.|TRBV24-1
TGTGCCACCAGTGATTTCTTTAGCGGGGGCATCTACGAGCAGTACTTC
CATSDFFSGGIYEQYF
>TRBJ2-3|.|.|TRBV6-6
TGTGCCAGCAGTTTTAACGATGGGGGTACGCAGTATTTT
CASSFNDGGTQYF
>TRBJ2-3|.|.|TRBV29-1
TGCAGCGTTGCCATTTTGGGAGATACGCAGTATTTT
CSVAILGDTQYF
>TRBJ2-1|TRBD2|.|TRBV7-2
TGTGCCAGCAGCTTCTGGGCGGGGGAGGGTGAGCAGTTCTTC
CASSFWAGEGEQFF
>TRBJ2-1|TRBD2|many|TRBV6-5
TGTGCCAGCAGCCCAACTAGCGGGGGGCCGTTCTTC
CASSPTSGGPFF
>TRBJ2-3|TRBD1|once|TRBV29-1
TGCAGCGTTTATAGACAGGGGTACACAGATACGCAGTATTTT
CSVYRQGYTDTQYF
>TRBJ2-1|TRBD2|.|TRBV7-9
TGTGCCAGCAGCCCCCTAGGCGGGGGGTACAATGAGCAGTTCTTC
CASSPLGGGYNEQFF
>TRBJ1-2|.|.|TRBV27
TGCGCCACCATCCTCTATGAGATCCTGCTAGGGAAGGCCAATGGCTACACCTTC
CATILYEILLGKANGYTF
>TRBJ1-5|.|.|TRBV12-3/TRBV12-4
TGTGCCAGCAGTGAGCGGTATAATCAGCCCCAGCATTTT
CASSERYNQPQHF
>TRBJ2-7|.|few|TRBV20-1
TGCAGTGCCATCCCCCTGGAAACATACGAGCAGTACTTC
CSAIPLETYEQYF
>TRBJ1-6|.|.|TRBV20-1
TGCATAGCAGGGTCGGACTATAATTCACCCCTCCACTTT
CIAGSDYNSPLHF
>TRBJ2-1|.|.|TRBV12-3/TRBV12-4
TGTGCCAGCAGCCATGTCGTGCCAGTCCAAGAGACCCAGTTCTTC
CASSHVVPVQETQFF
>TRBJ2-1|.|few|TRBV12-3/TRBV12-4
TGTGCCAGCAGTTTTGGGGGGGCCCTTGATGAGCAGTTCTTC
CASSFGGALDEQFF
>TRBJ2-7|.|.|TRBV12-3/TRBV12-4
TGTGCCAGCTCCGGGAGCGAGACCTACGGACAGCAGTACTTC
CASSGSETYGQQYF
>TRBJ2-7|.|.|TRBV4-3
TGCGCCAGCAGCCAAGGAGCCTTGTCCTACGAGCAGTACTTC
CASSQGALSYEQYF
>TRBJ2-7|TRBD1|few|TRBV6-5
TGTGCCAGCAGTGAGACAGGGGCGATCCACGAGCAGTACTTC
CASSETGAIHEQYF
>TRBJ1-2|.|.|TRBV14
TGTGCCAGCAGCCCCGTCAGGGTCGGTGGTGGCTACACCTTC
CASSPVRVGGGYTF
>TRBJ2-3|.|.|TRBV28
TGTGCCAGCAGCCGGACAGCGAGCACAGATACGCAGTATTTT
CASSRTASTDTQYF
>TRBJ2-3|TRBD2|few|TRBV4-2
TGTGCCAGCAGCCAAGATTTCGGGGGGAGCACAGATACGCAGTATTTT
CASSQDFGGSTDTQYF
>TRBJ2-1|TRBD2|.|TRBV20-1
TGCAGTGCTAGAGACGTAGCGGGATCCTACAATGAGCAGTTCTTC
CSARDVAGSYNEQFF
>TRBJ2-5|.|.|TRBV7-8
TGTGCCAGCAGCTTCTTTACGCCCAGGGGATTCCAAGAGACCCAGTACTTC
CASSFFTPRGFQETQYF
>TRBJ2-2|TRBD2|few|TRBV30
TGTGCCTGGAGGGGACTAGCGGGGGACACCGGGGAGCTGTTTTTT
CAWRGLAGDTGELFF
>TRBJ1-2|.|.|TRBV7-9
TGTGCCAGCAGCCCGCCGGGACTAACTAACTATGGCTACACCTTC
CASSPPGLTNYGYTF
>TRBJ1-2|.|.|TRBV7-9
TGTGCCAGCAGCTTACATCGGAACAGGGATAGGGATATTGGCTACACCTTC
CASSLHRNRDRDIGYTF
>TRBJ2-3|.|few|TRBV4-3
TGCGCCAGCAGCCAAGATGGGGGATCAGGAGATACGCAGTATTTT
CASSQDGGSGDTQYF
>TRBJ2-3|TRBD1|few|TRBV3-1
TGTGCCAGCAGCCCCCGGGACAGAGAAAATACGCAGTATTTT
CASSPRDRENTQYF
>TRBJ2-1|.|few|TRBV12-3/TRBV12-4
TGTGCCAGCAGTTTAAGGTTTGGTGAGCAGTTCTTC
CASSLRFGEQFF
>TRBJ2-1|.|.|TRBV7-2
TGTGCCAGCAGCCCTAATCCTTACAAGGAGCAGTTCTTC
CASSPNPYKEQFF
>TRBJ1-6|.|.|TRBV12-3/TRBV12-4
TGTGCCAGCAGTTTAGCACAGGGTTATAATTCACCCCTCCACTTT
CASSLAQGYNSPLHF
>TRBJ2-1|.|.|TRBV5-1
TGCGCCAGCAGCATAAACAGAGGTGAGCAGTTCTTC
CASSINRGEQFF
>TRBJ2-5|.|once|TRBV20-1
TGCAGTGCTAGTTGGCGTTCTATCGAGACCCAGTACTTC
CSASWRSIETQYF
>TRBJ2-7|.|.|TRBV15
TGTGCCACCAGCAGAGATGTCGGGGGCTTCAACGAGCAGTACTTC
CATSRDVGGFNEQYF